Each of the 27 T cell receptor beta chains below was sequenced from the same sample in a study of T cell responses to AZD1222 COVID-19 vaccine. TCRdb keeps only in-frame clones here, not all; method: immunoSEQ multiplex PCR. The profile shows about 180,000 clones, 85% to 95% of them singletons. The sequencing here drew on peripheral blood, taken 28 days after the second dose of the MenACWY control vaccine. The receptors here all came from an adult who received the MenACWY meningococcal vaccine as a control.

This clone appeared once. The chain has TRBV5-4 and TRBJ2-3, with TRBD2 as a possible D gene (6 bases). The length of the CDR3 is 13 residues. Germline-derived CDR1 and CDR2 are SGHNT and YYREEE (reference sequence). V was cut by 0 bases and J by 5 bases, with 7 bases left in between. The CDR3 region is CASSLGEVDTQYF. CDR3 in DNA: TGTGCCAGCAGCTTGGGGGAGGTAGATACGCAGTATTTT. The complete variable domain, with remaining parts taken from reference TRBV5-4 and TRBJ2-3, reads ETGVTQSPTHLIKTRGQQVTLRCSSQSGHNTVSWYQQALGQGPQFIFQYYREEENGRGNFPPRFSGLQFPNYSSELNVNALELDDSALYLCASSLGEVDTQYFGPGTRLTVL.

The chain employs TRBV14 and TRBJ2-1; D unclear. In germline, CDR1 is SGHDN, CDR2 FVKESK. CDR3 length equals 15 residues. Trimming cost V 1 base and J 3 bases, with 10 bases left between them. CDR3 amino acids: CASSQGSSFYNEQFF. The CDR3 nucleotides read TGTGCCAGCAGCCAAGGCAGTTCCTTCTACAATGAGCAGTTCTTC.

The chain uses TRBV20-1 and TRBJ1-4; the match to TRBD1 covers 9 bases. This CDR3 comprises 15 residues. CDR1 and CDR2 (germline): DFQATT, SNEGSKA (reference sequence). J lost 7 bases, V lost 3 bases, and 9 bases had no gene match. The CDR3 sequence is CSASFPGTGSEKLFF. As DNA, the CDR3 is TGCAGTGCTAGTTTCCCGGGGACAGGGAGTGAAAAACTGTTTTTT.

This clone appeared a single time. This sequence joins TRBV19 and TRBJ1-2, with 8 bases identical to TRBD1. Germline V CDR1 and CDR2: LNHDA, SQIVND (reference sequence). Losses at the gene ends were 5 bases for V and 5 bases for J; bases not matched to a gene: 7. The CDR3 extends over 14 amino acids. CDR3: CASSPGQGGYGYTF. The CDR3 coding sequence is TGTGCCAGTAGTCCCGGACAGGGTGGTTATGGCTACACCTTC.

This clone was seen ten or more times. The chain recombines TRBV11-2 with TRBJ1-2, with 8 bases lining up with TRBD1. Trimming took 1 base from V and 5 from J; bases not matched to a gene: 0. From germline, CDR1 is SGHAT and CDR2 FQNNGV. The CDR3 runs to 13 residues. The CDR3 region is CASSLGTGYGYTF. The DNA of the CDR3 is TGTGCCAGCAGCTTAGGGACAGGGTATGGCTACACCTTC. The variable domain in full, completed from reference TRBV11-2 and TRBJ1-2, reads EAGVAQSPRYKIIEKRQSVAFWCNPISGHATLYWYQQILGQGPKLLIQFQNNGVVDDSQLPKDRFSAERLKGVDSTLKIQPAKLEDSAVYLCASSLGTGYGYTFGSGTRLTVV.

The sample holds one count of this clone. The junction departs from the called germline gene at one end, perhaps through a read error. The chain recombines TRBV7-3 with TRBJ2-7; a weak D match, TRBD1 (7 bases). The CDR3 length is 15 residues. Germline V gene data show CDR1 as SGHTA and CDR2 as FQGTGA. CDR3 nucleotides: TGTGCCAGCAGCTTTGGAGGGGGCGCCTCCGACGAGCAGTACTTC. This gives the protein CASSFGGGASDEQYF.

This chain joins TRBV28 and TRBJ1-4, with D tentatively TRBD1 (6 bases). The CDR3 runs 14 residues. Germline values: CDR1 MDHEN, CDR2 SYDVKM. The V and J ends lost 7 bases and 8 bases respectively, with 17 bases between them. CDR3 sequence: CASTSIRGQEKLFF. The DNA for the CDR3 is TGTGCCAGCACGTCGATCAGGGGCCAAGAAAAACTGTTTTTT.

The chain has TRBV7-9 and TRBJ1-1; D is unclear. The ends were cut back, 4 bases at V and 6 bases at J, with 18 bases in the middle. The CDR3 has 15 residues. In germline, CDR1 is SEHNR, CDR2 FQNEAQ (reference sequence). The CDR3 reads CASSWVSGFVSEAFF. CDR3 nucleotides: TGTGCCAGCAGCTGGGTTAGTGGATTTGTATCTGAAGCTTTCTTT.

V usage is TRBV7-2 and J usage is TRBJ2-3; 8 bases fit TRBD2. V shed 5 bases and J 2 bases; nucleotides not matched to a gene: 3. The germline V gene encodes CDR1 SGHTA and CDR2 FQGNSA. This CDR3 is built from 14 residues. CDR3 nucleotide sequence: TGTGCCAGCAGCCACGGGAGGGCCACAGATACGCAGTATTTT. Protein: CASSHGRATDTQYF.

The chain recombines TRBV7-8 with TRBJ2-7, with D tentatively TRBD2 (6 bases). The CDR3 covers 15 residues. The V end lost 2 bases, the J end lost 3 bases, and 14 bases lay between the germline ends. From germline, CDR1 is SGHVS and CDR2 FQNEAQ. CDR3 residues: CASSLKGLGGYEQYF. CDR3 DNA sequence: TGTGCCAGCAGCTTAAAGGGCCTCGGGGGCTACGAGCAGTACTTC.

The chain links TRBV18 to TRBJ1-2, with D unresolved. Trimming took off 0 bases at V and 2 bases at J, with 7 bases between the two ends. This CDR3 comprises 14 residues. Per germline, CDR1 KGHSH and CDR2 LQKENI. Here the CDR3 reads CASSPPSENYGYTF. As DNA, the CDR3 is TGTGCCAGCTCACCACCCTCGGAGAACTATGGCTACACCTTC.

The rearrangement links TRBV4-1 to TRBJ1-3; possibly TRBD1 for D (5 bases). The V end was cut by 0 bases, the J end by 5 bases, with 14 bases between. The length of the CDR3 is 16 residues. In germline, CDR1 is MGHRA, CDR2 YSYEKL. CDR3 sequence (DNA): TGCGCCAGCAGCCAAGATCAATCCAGGGTGAGAAACACCATATATTTT. Encoded protein: CASSQDQSRVRNTIYF.

The table lists this clone with a few counts. The chain employs TRBV18 and TRBJ1-2; the D gene is possibly TRBD1 (6 bases). The V and J ends lost 0 bases and 8 bases respectively, with 10 bases between them. The germline CDR1 and CDR2 sequences are KGHSH and LQKENI. The CDR3 has 13 amino acids. In DNA form, the CDR3 reads TGTGCCAGCTCACCACCGGCTCAGGGGGGCTACACCTTC. The encoded protein is CASSPPAQGGYTF. Supplemented by reference TRBV18 and TRBJ1-2, the full variable domain reads NAGVMQNPRHLVRRRGQEARLRCSPMKGHSHVYWYRQLPEEGLKFMVYLQKENIIDESGMPKERFSAEFPKEGPSILRIQQVVRGDSAAYFCASSPPAQGGYTFGSGTRLTVV.

This rearrangement joins TRBV18 to TRBJ1-1; D may be TRBD1 (5 bases). This CDR3 contains 15 residues. The germline gives CDR1 KGHSH, CDR2 LQKENI. Trimming removed 6 bases at V and 5 bases at J, with 19 bases between. CDR3 bases: TGTGCCAGCTCCCCAGGTGCGGGGCGTTTAACTGAAGCTTTCTTT. Translating gives CASSPGAGRLTEAFF.

In its sample, this clone was seen a few times. CDR3 residues: CASSQRFNTEAFF. CDR3 coding DNA: TGTGCCAGCAGCCAGAGGTTTAACACTGAAGCTTTCTTT. This sequence joins TRBV3-1 (or the pseudogene TRBV3-2) and TRBJ1-1; no clear D. The CDR3 sequence is 13 residues long. V shed 3 bases and J shed 2 bases, with 7 bases lying between them. The germline V gene encodes CDR1 LGHDT and CDR2 YNNKEL (reference sequence).

J is TRBJ1-1 and V is TRBV10-3, with TRBD1 matching over 10 bases. J was trimmed by 2 bases and V by 4 bases; bases with no gene match: 1. The CDR3 is made up of 14 amino acids. Looked up from germline, CDR1 is ENHRY and CDR2 is SYGVKD. The CDR3 sequence: CAISGDRGNTEAFF. CDR3 DNA: TGTGCCATCAGTGGGGACAGGGGAAACACTGAAGCTTTCTTT.

The chain has TRBV5-1 and TRBJ2-7, with D uncertain. This CDR3 is built from 15 residues. From germline, CDR1 is SGHRS and CDR2 YFSETQ. V was pared by 2 bases and J by 2 bases, with 14 bases between. The CDR3 spells CASSFQGSSTYEQYF. In DNA form, the CDR3 reads TGCGCCAGCAGCTTTCAAGGCAGCAGTACCTACGAGCAGTACTTC.

The genes are TRBV6-5 and TRBJ1-6; D is unresolved. The CDR3 is 13 residues long. Germline lookup yields CDR1 MNHEY and CDR2 SVGAGI. Deletions cut 7 bases from V and 8 bases from J, with 12 bases between. The CDR3 DNA follows: TGTGCCAGCACCCCCAGAGAGGATTCACCCCTCCACTTT. Protein: CASTPREDSPLHF.

The genes are TRBV28 and TRBJ1-6; D gene unclear. This CDR3 spans 14 amino acids. Trimming removed 2 bases from V and 0 bases from J, with 2 bases in between. Germline CDR1 and CDR2: MDHEN and SYDVKM. The CDR3, as DNA: TGTGCCAGCAGTTTAAACTCCTATAATTCACCCCTCCACTTT. This gives the protein CASSLNSYNSPLHF.

V usage is TRBV11-2 and J usage is TRBJ1-5; D ambiguous. This CDR3 has 12 residues. CDR1 is SGHAT, CDR2 FQNNGV, per germline. Trimming took off 0 bases at V and 9 bases at J, with 6 bases between the two ends. Here the CDR3 reads CASSLEAGPQHF. In DNA form, the CDR3 reads TGTGCCAGCAGCTTAGAGGCAGGGCCCCAGCATTTT.

The sample holds a few counts of this clone. The gene calls are TRBV7-2 and TRBJ1-3, with 7 bases lining up with TRBD1. The CDR3 consists of 14 residues. Germline V lookup: CDR1 SGHTA, CDR2 FQGNSA. The V gene end was trimmed by 5 bases and the J gene end by 7 bases; junction bases not matched to a gene: 8. The CDR3 here is CASSPTGSRNTIYF. The CDR3 DNA follows: TGTGCCAGCAGCCCGACAGGGAGTCGGAACACCATATATTTT. Together with reference TRBV7-2 and TRBJ1-3, the CDR3 gives the full variable domain: GAGVSQSPSNKVTEKGKDVELRCDPISGHTALYWYRQSLGQGLEFLIYFQGNSAPDKSGLPSDRFSAERTGGSVSTLTIQRTQQEDSAVYLCASSPTGSRNTIYFGEGSWLTVV.

The J gene is TRBJ1-4, the V gene TRBV5-5; 9 bases are shared with TRBD1. Germline CDR1 is SGHKS and CDR2 is YYEKEE (reference sequence). J lost 7 bases, V lost 1 base, and 14 bases had no gene match. The CDR3 has 18 amino acids. The CDR3 DNA follows: TGTGCCAGCAGCTTGCAGCTAGCCGGGACAGGGATTGGTGAAAAACTGTTTTTT. It translates to CASSLQLAGTGIGEKLFF.

This clone was recorded a few times. The CDR3 DNA reads TGTGCCAGCAGCCCGCAGACAGTATCCGGGGAGCTGTTTTTT. Residues: CASSPQTVSGELFF. The chain combines TRBV7-2 with TRBJ2-2; possibly TRBD1 for D (5 bases). Germline V gene lookup returns CDR1 SGHTA and CDR2 FQGNSA. Trimming cost V 5 bases and J 6 bases, with 13 bases left between them. The length of the CDR3 is 14 residues.

The chain combines TRBV19 with TRBJ2-2; no definite D call. CDR3 length: 17 amino acids. Germline V gene data show CDR1 as LNHDA and CDR2 as SQIVND (reference sequence). Trimming removed 7 bases at V and 3 bases at J, with 21 bases between. CDR3 in DNA: TGTGCCAGTATTGTCCCAAGGTTCGTTTTGGACACCGGGGAGCTGTTTTTT. This codes for CASIVPRFVLDTGELFF.

This chain connects TRBV5-1 to TRBJ1-1; perhaps TRBD1 as D (5 bases). This CDR3 spans 16 amino acids. CDR1 and CDR2 from the germline V gene are SGHRS and YFSETQ. V was cut by 3 bases and J by 4 bases, with 19 bases left in between. The CDR3 DNA is TGCGCCAGCAGCTGGAGTACCCGGGGGGGTAGCACTGAAGCTTTCTTT. Translated: CASSWSTRGGSTEAFF.

The CDR3 DNA sequence: TGTGCCAGCAGACAGGGAATGGACACCGGGGAGCTGTTTTTT. Amino acids: CASRQGMDTGELFF. The rearrangement uses TRBV6-5 and TRBJ2-2; D might be TRBD1 (6 bases). The CDR3 is made up of 14 amino acids. Germline V gene sequence: CDR1 MNHEY, CDR2 SVGAGI. Trimming pared 6 bases from V and 3 bases from J, leaving 11 bases between.

The chain recombines TRBV18 with TRBJ1-3; D perhaps matches TRBD1 (5 bases). The CDR3 sequence is 15 residues long. Germline V CDR1 and CDR2: KGHSH, LQKENI. Trimming cost V 4 bases and J 4 bases, with 14 bases left between them. The CDR3 region is CASSHRDGRGNTIYF. The DNA of the CDR3 is TGTGCCAGCTCACACCGGGACGGCAGGGGAAACACCATATATTTT. Full variable domain (rest looked up from reference TRBV18 and TRBJ1-3): NAGVMQNPRHLVRRRGQEARLRCSPMKGHSHVYWYRQLPEEGLKFMVYLQKENIIDESGMPKERFSAEFPKEGPSILRIQQVVRGDSAAYFCASSHRDGRGNTIYFGEGSWLTVV.